This is a list of T cell receptor beta chains from one sample in a study of blood T cell repertoires in COVID-19. Repertoires were generated with immunoSEQ multiplex PCR, while TCRdb's copy carries only in-frame clones and drops some. Among some 340,000 clones listed, 85% were seen once. The specimen was peripheral blood. The receptors stem from a young woman with acute or convalescent COVID-19. Each CDR3 is given with its conserved first and last residue. The D gene is left open where the match is weak. Size is omitted from some rows. Given values are once, few, many or a class for expanded clones.

clone size | D gene | J gene | CDR3 length | V gene | CDR3 protein | CDR3 DNA
- | - | TRBJ1-1 | 11 | TRBV29-1 | CSVELRTEAFF | TGCAGCGTTGAGTTAAGGACAGAAGCTTTCTTT
- | - | TRBJ2-2 | 14 | TRBV19 | CASSADWVGGELFF | TGTGCCAGTAGTGCGGACTGGGTCGGCGGGGAGCTGTTTTTT
few | - | TRBJ1-2 | 14 | TRBV5-8 | CASSFADRVYGYTF | TGTGCCAGCAGCTTCGCGGACAGAGTCTATGGCTACACCTTC
- | - | TRBJ1-2 | 15 | TRBV3-1/TRBV3-2 | CASSQDQTDYYGYTF | TGTGCCAGCAGCCAAGACCAGACTGATTACTATGGCTACACCTTC
- | - | TRBJ1-3 | 17 | TRBV9 | CASSVVGRDSSGNTIYF | TGTGCCAGCAGCGTAGTGGGCAGGGATAGCTCTGGAAACACCATATATTTT
once | - | TRBJ1-2 | 14 | TRBV4-1 | CASSQERFNYGYTF | TGCGCCAGCAGCCAAGAGAGGTTTAACTATGGCTACACCTTC
- | - | TRBJ1-1 | 16 | TRBV19 | CASSITVLEGNTEAFF | TGTGCCAGTAGTATTACCGTGTTAGAGGGAAACACTGAAGCTTTCTTT
- | - | TRBJ2-7 | 15 | TRBV19 | CASSIGDEGSYEQYF | TGTGCCAGTAGTATCGGGGATGAGGGATCCTACGAGCAGTACTTC
few | TRBD1 | TRBJ1-3 | 14 | TRBV30 | CAWSVQGVGNTIYF | TGTGCCTGGAGTGTACAGGGGGTGGGAAACACCATATATTTT
once | TRBD2 | TRBJ2-5 | 15 | TRBV7-2 | CASSLGLAGGGTQYF | TGTGCCAGCAGCTTAGGGCTAGCGGGGGGCGGGACCCAGTACTTC
- | - | TRBJ2-7 | 14 | TRBV27 | CASSFGHRTYEQYF | TGTGCCAGCAGTTTTGGGCACCGTACCTACGAGCAGTACTTC
- | - | TRBJ1-4 | 15 | TRBV19 | CASSFRDILNEKLFF | TGTGCCAGTAGTTTCCGGGACATCCTTAATGAAAAACTGTTTTTT
- | - | TRBJ2-7 | 14 | TRBV18 | CASSPPDGSNEQYF | TGTGCCAGCTCACCCCCTGACGGGTCCAACGAGCAGTACTTC
- | TRBD1 | TRBJ2-1 | 13 | TRBV11-3 | CASSFYRGNEQFF | TGTGCCAGCAGCTTCTACAGGGGTAATGAGCAGTTCTTC
once | - | TRBJ2-7 | 13 | TRBV4-2 | CASSQNELIGQYF | TGTGCCAGCAGCCAAAATGAGCTAATTGGGCAGTACTTC
- | - | TRBJ1-2 | 20 | TRBV21-1 | CASSKDRKKKGVRGQGGYTF | TGTGCCAGCAGCAAAGACCGAAAGAAGAAGGGCGTCAGGGGGCAGGGCGGCTACACCTTC
- | TRBD2 | TRBJ2-7 | 13 | TRBV18 | CASSPGTSDEQYF | TGTGCCAGCTCACCCGGGACTAGTGACGAGCAGTACTTC
- | - | TRBJ1-3 | 18 | TRBV18 | CASSPQGRASSSGNTIYF | TGTGCCAGCTCACCACAAGGGAGAGCTAGTAGCTCTGGAAACACCATATATTTT
few | - | TRBJ1-1 | 15 | TRBV2 | CASKLSWGGNTEAFF | TGTGCCAGCAAACTATCGTGGGGGGGGAACACTGAAGCTTTCTTT
- | - | TRBJ2-3 | 16 | TRBV9 | CASSVVGSGSTDTQYF | TGTGCCAGCAGCGTAGTTGGAAGCGGTAGCACAGATACGCAGTATTTT
- | - | TRBJ1-2 | 14 | TRBV3-1/TRBV3-2 | CASSQTGSYYGYTF | TGTGCCAGCAGCCAGACAGGTTCCTACTATGGCTACACCTTC
- | TRBD1 | TRBJ2-5 | 15 | TRBV5-1 | CASSLAGTDQETQYF | TGCGCCAGCAGCTTAGCCGGGACAGATCAAGAGACCCAGTACTTC
- | TRBD2 | TRBJ2-5 | 15 | TRBV9 | CASSVVAGAGETQYF | TGTGCCAGCAGCGTAGTAGCGGGGGCGGGAGAGACCCAGTACTTC
- | - | TRBJ2-7 | 13 | TRBV7-9 | CASSTSGRYEQYF | TGTGCCAGCAGCACCTCAGGGCGCTACGAGCAGTACTTC
- | - | TRBJ2-1 | 16 | TRBV28 | CASSSSEGASYNEQFF | TGTGCCAGCAGTTCCTCAGAGGGAGCCTCCTACAATGAGCAGTTCTTC
- | TRBD2 | TRBJ2-5 | 14 | TRBV10-2 | CASSESSGEETQYF | TGCGCCAGCAGTGAGTCTAGCGGGGAAGAGACCCAGTACTTC
- | TRBD2 | TRBJ2-1 | 16 | TRBV3-1/TRBV3-2 | CASSRLTSGDNNEQFF | TGTGCCAGCAGCCGACTGACTAGCGGGGACAACAATGAGCAGTTCTTC
- | TRBD2 | TRBJ2-1 | 15 | TRBV9 | CASSVIAGEYNEQFF | TGTGCCAGCAGCGTAATAGCGGGAGAATACAATGAGCAGTTCTTC
- | - | TRBJ2-3 | 12 | TRBV15 | CATSRDSDTQYF | TGTGCCACCAGCAGAGATTCTGATACGCAGTATTTT
- | TRBD1 | TRBJ2-3 | 15 | TRBV6-4 | CASRPTGAPGDTQYF | TGTGCCAGCAGACCGACAGGGGCCCCCGGGGATACGCAGTATTTT
- | - | TRBJ1-5 | 14 | TRBV28 | CASSLVDTNQPQHF | TGTGCCAGCAGTTTAGTTGATACTAATCAGCCCCAGCATTTT
once | TRBD1 | TRBJ1-1 | 13 | TRBV10-1 | CASSGTGVTEAFF | TGCGCCAGCAGTGGGACAGGGGTCACTGAAGCTTTCTTT
- | TRBD2 | TRBJ2-7 | 18 | TRBV19 | CASSIALTGRGGGYEQYF | TGTGCCAGTAGTATAGCCCTCACCGGGAGGGGGGGCGGCTACGAGCAGTACTTC
- | - | TRBJ1-1 | 13 | TRBV4-1 | CASGWQEGTEAFF | TGCGCCAGCGGGTGGCAGGAGGGGACTGAAGCTTTCTTT
- | - | TRBJ2-3 | 13 | TRBV5-4 | CASSSPVVDTQYF | TGTGCCAGCAGCTCGCCAGTGGTAGATACGCAGTATTTT
- | - | TRBJ1-5 | 13 | TRBV20-1 | CSASTGYNQPQHF | TGCAGTGCTAGTACAGGGTATAATCAGCCCCAGCATTTT
- | - | TRBJ2-7 | 15 | TRBV28 | CASCPGHRSSYEQYF | TGTGCCAGTTGTCCCGGGCACAGGAGCTCCTACGAGCAGTACTTC
- | - | TRBJ1-1 | 12 | TRBV5-6 | CASSPQYTEAFF | TGTGCCAGCAGCCCGCAGTACACTGAAGCTTTCTTT
- | - | TRBJ2-2 | 20 | TRBV28 | CASSLWSSGGGLSVTGELFF | TGTGCCAGCAGTTTATGGTCATCGGGAGGGGGCTTAAGTGTCACCGGGGAGCTGTTTTTT
- | TRBD2 | TRBJ2-3 | 15 | TRBV5-1 | CASSSGGAWEDTQYF | TGCGCCAGCAGTAGCGGGGGGGCCTGGGAAGATACGCAGTATTTT
once | TRBD2 | TRBJ2-3 | 17 | TRBV28 | CASSTLSTSGGGDTQYF | TGTGCCAGCAGTACCCTCTCGACTAGCGGAGGGGGGGATACGCAGTATTTT
- | - | TRBJ2-3 | 14 | TRBV9 | CASSDSAGRDTQYF | TGTGCCAGCAGCGATAGCGCTGGTCGGGATACGCAGTATTTT
few | - | TRBJ1-2 | 14 | TRBV2 | CASSEPRSHRGYTF | TGTGCCAGCAGTGAGCCCAGGTCACATCGGGGCTACACCTTC
- | - | TRBJ1-4 | 14 | TRBV15 | CATSGGPGGLKLFF | TGTGCCACCAGCGGCGGCCCCGGGGGGTTAAAACTGTTTTTT
- | - | TRBJ1-1 | 14 | TRBV14 | CASSLLGVETEAFF | TGTGCCAGCAGCCTCTTAGGGGTAGAAACTGAAGCTTTCTTT
- | TRBD1 | TRBJ2-3 | 14 | TRBV5-4 | CASSTGGFGDTQYF | TGTGCCAGCAGTACAGGGGGCTTCGGAGATACGCAGTATTTT
- | TRBD2 | TRBJ2-1 | 15 | TRBV7-3 | CASSLMGGPWDEQFF | TGTGCCAGCAGCTTAATGGGAGGGCCTTGGGATGAGCAGTTCTTC
- | - | TRBJ2-1 | 13 | TRBV6-5 | CASSPPQGPEQFF | TGTGCCAGCAGTCCGCCACAGGGCCCCGAGCAGTTCTTC
- | - | TRBJ2-7 | 16 | TRBV9 | CASSGGSGSLADEQYF | TGTGCCAGCAGCGGTGGGTCGGGAAGCCTGGCGGACGAGCAGTACTTC
- | - | TRBJ1-3 | 15 | TRBV18 | CASSRIYSQEDTIYF | TGTGCCAGCTCACGAATATACTCTCAGGAGGACACCATATATTTT
- | - | TRBJ2-5 | 13 | TRBV6-4 | CASSLGPQETQYF | TGTGCCAGCAGTTTGGGCCCGCAAGAGACCCAGTACTTC
- | TRBD2 | TRBJ2-5 | 17 | TRBV3-1/TRBV3-2 | CASSQESTGGPRETQYF | TGTGCCAGCAGCCAAGAATCGACGGGAGGGCCTCGAGAGACCCAGTACTTC
- | - | TRBJ1-3 | 18 | TRBV6-6 | CASSPRRGFHLSGNTIYF | TGTGCCAGCAGTCCCAGAAGGGGGTTTCACCTCTCTGGAAACACCATATATTTT
- | TRBD1 | TRBJ2-7 | 15 | TRBV13 | CASSLQGEASYEQYF | TGTGCCAGCAGCTTACAGGGGGAAGCGTCCTACGAGCAGTACTTC
- | TRBD1 | TRBJ1-1 | 15 | TRBV5-1 | CASSLGDRGNTEAFF | TGCGCCAGCAGCTTGGGAGACAGGGGTAACACTGAAGCTTTCTTT